The table lists the clone carrying this T cell receptor beta chain with a few counts. The target antigen is unknown. One end of the junction does not line up with germline, which may come from a read error. These data come from a study of cytomegalovirus exposure and HLA in healthy donors. Study observations and caveats: The classifier, whose performance was assessed in both the original and validation cohorts, reportedly diagnosed cytomegalovirus status with high specificity and sensitivity. As a later analysis revealed, most CMV-associated TCR beta chains appeared HLA-restricted. It was about 150 TCR beta chains that were listed as cytomegalovirus-associated.

60 Vbeta and 13 Jbeta primers were used in PCR. Profiling relied on immunoSEQ multiplex PCR, and the TCRdb table lists in-frame clones only, not all of them. This sample carries over 150,000 clones, 65% to 80% of them seen once, and the ten largest clones take about 2.6%. Material for sequencing was PBMCs. This TCR was recovered from a man younger than 35 in good health and CMV-seronegative.

CDR3 in amino acids: CASSQYGANGLTF. CDR3 sequence (DNA): TGCGCCAGCAGCCAATATGGGGCCAACGGCCTGACTTTC. This chain uses TRBV4-1 with TRBJ2-6, with a weak D call TRBD1 (5 bases). CDR3 length: 13 amino acids. CDR1 and CDR2 (germline): MGHRA, YSYEKL.